A selection of T cell receptor beta chains follows, all from one sample in a study of T cells in localized non-small cell lung cancer. Data came from immunoSEQ multiplex PCR; TCRdb stores just in-frame clones and leaves some out. Of a few thousand clones listed, about half are singletons. Material: lymph node tissue, obtained before any cancer treatment. These receptors were taken from a woman aged 18-49 years with stage I lung adenocarcinoma. CDR3s include the opening cysteine and the closing phenylalanine or tryptophan. D genes are given only for firm matches. The listing skips clone size in some rows; elsewhere it reads once, few, many or a size class.

d_call clone_size j_call v_call cdr3_aa cdr3_nt
. few TRBJ2-1 TRBV6-8 CAIAAGVPNEQFF TGTGCCATCGCGGCAGGGGTCCCCAATGAGCAGTTCTTC
. . TRBJ2-7 TRBV19 CASSIAINPGGKDEQYF TGTGCCAGTAGTATAGCGATTAACCCTGGAGGAAAAGACGAGCAGTACTTC
TRBD1 . TRBJ2-3 TRBV5-1 CASSPRTGDTDTQYF TGCGCCAGCAGCCCGCGGACAGGAGACACAGATACGCAGTATTTT
. few TRBJ1-2 TRBV1 CASSQDRRYGYTF TGCGCCAGCAGCCAAGATCGCAGGTATGGCTACACCTTC
. once TRBJ2-2 TRBV29-1 CSAQRGSGGSGELFF TGCAGCGCCCAACGGGGTAGCGGAGGTTCCGGGGAGCTGTTTTTT
. few TRBJ1-2 TRBV6-8 CASSYSKGLYGYTF TGTGCCAGCAGTTACTCGAAAGGGCTCTATGGCTACACCTTC
. . TRBJ2-7 TRBV19 CASRERGGGLNEQYF TGTGCCAGCCGGGAGCGGGGAGGGGGGTTGAACGAGCAGTACTTC
TRBD2 . TRBJ2-7 TRBV6-8 CANGLAINEQYF TGTGCCAATGGACTAGCTATCAACGAGCAATACTTC
. . TRBJ2-5 TRBV18 CASSPPVQETQYF TGTGCCAGCTCACCACCTGTCCAAGAGACCCAGTACTTC
. . TRBJ1-1 TRBV11-3 CASSLGRAGPSFGGAFF TGTGCCAGCAGCTTAGGGCGGGCAGGCCCTTCTTTCGGTGGGGCTTTCTTT
TRBD1 . TRBJ1-1 TRBV18 CASSPNRGGNTEAFF TGTGCCAGCTCACCTAACAGGGGGGGGAACACTGAAGCTTTCTTT
. once TRBJ1-2 TRBV28 CASRGGVNYGYTF TGTGCCAGCCGAGGAGGGGTTAACTATGGCTACACCTTC
. once TRBJ2-5 TRBV18 CASSPQSGPQETQYF TGTGCCAGCTCACCACAGTCGGGACCCCAAGAGACCCAGTACTTC
TRBD2 . TRBJ2-5 TRBV28 CASGTSGSPETQYF TGTGCCAGTGGGACTAGCGGGAGCCCGGAGACCCAGTACTTC
. few TRBJ2-3 TRBV9 CASSVGAGSTDTQYF TGTGCCAGCAGCGTAGGGGCAGGGAGCACAGATACGCAGTATTTT
. few TRBJ2-2 TRBV12-2 CAGEPLDSTGELFF TGTGCCGGGGAGCCTCTCGATTCCACCGGGGAGCTGTTTTTT
. . TRBJ2-7 TRBV11-3 CASSKMATGTGTYEQYF TGTGCCAGCAGCAAGATGGCAACAGGGACCGGGACCTACGAGCAGTACTTC
. . TRBJ2-6 TRBV9 CASSSGANVLTF TGTGCCAGCAGCTCTGGGGCCAACGTCCTGACTTTC
TRBD2 few TRBJ2-6 TRBV11-3 CASSLRRGSGANVLTF TGTGCCAGCAGCCTCCGGCGGGGGTCTGGGGCCAACGTCCTGACTTTC
TRBD1 few TRBJ2-2 TRBV23-1 CASSYRQGGTGELFF TGCGCCAGCAGCTACCGACAGGGTGGCACCGGGGAGCTGTTTTTT
. few TRBJ2-1 TRBV18 CASSPDMYNEQFF TGTGCCAGCTCACCAGACATGTACAATGAGCAGTTCTTC
. few TRBJ1-2 TRBV6-8 CASSRTTNYGYTF TGTGCCAGCAGTCGGACGACTAACTATGGCTACACCTTC
. few TRBJ2-3 TRBV6-8 CASSDERSTDTQYF TGTGCCAGCAGTGACGAGCGGAGCACAGATACGCAGTATTTT
. once TRBJ2-7 TRBV30 CAWSGVGEQYF TGTGCCTGGAGTGGGGTCGGGGAGCAGTACTTC
. . TRBJ2-2 TRBV1 CASSQGQGSTGELFF TGCGCCAGCAGCCAGGGACAGGGGAGCACCGGGGAGCTGTTTTTT
. . TRBJ2-7 TRBV19 CASSSTGSFYEQYF TGTGCCAGTAGTTCCACAGGTTCATTCTACGAGCAGTACTTC
. few TRBJ1-2 TRBV6-8 CASRTQAYYGYTF TGTGCCAGCAGGACACAGGCCTACTATGGCTACACCTTC
TRBD2 . TRBJ2-2 TRBV18 CASSPRTSGRANTGELFF TGTGCCAGCTCACCAAGGACTAGCGGGAGGGCGAACACCGGGGAGCTGTTTTTT
TRBD1 few TRBJ1-5 TRBV30 CAWRGTDRGSNQPQHF TGTGCCTGGAGGGGAACGGACAGGGGTTCCAATCAGCCCCAGCATTTT
. once TRBJ2-7 TRBV25-1 CASSESGTATGEQYF TGTGCCAGCAGTGAATCGGGGACGGCGACGGGCGAGCAGTACTTC
. . TRBJ2-1 TRBV18 CASSPLAGPWEQFF TGTGCCAGCTCCCCCTTGGCAGGCCCCTGGGAGCAGTTCTTC
TRBD1 few TRBJ2-2 TRBV11-3 CASSPRTGGTGELFF TGTGCCAGCAGCCCCCGGACAGGGGGCACCGGGGAGCTGTTTTTT
TRBD1 . TRBJ2-7 TRBV11-3 CASSSPGTGISGEQYF TGTGCCAGCAGCTCCCCCGGGACAGGAATCTCAGGCGAGCAGTACTTC
. few TRBJ1-4 TRBV6-7 CASSYSRDFREKLFF TGTGCCAGCAGTTATTCCCGGGATTTCCGGGAAAAACTGTTTTTT
. few TRBJ1-2 TRBV29-1 CSVEDPESHGYTF TGCAGCGTTGAAGATCCCGAAAGCCATGGCTACACCTTC
. . TRBJ1-5 TRBV28 CASSSDSPNQPQHF TGTGCCAGCAGTTCGGACAGCCCCAATCAGCCCCAGCATTTT
TRBD1 . TRBJ2-7 TRBV14 CASSQVTRGYEQYF TGTGCCAGCAGCCAAGTCACCAGGGGGTACGAGCAGTACTTC
TRBD1 . TRBJ2-7 TRBV28 CASRSLFTQGVTLLSYEQYF TGTGCCAGCAGATCCCTTTTTACCCAGGGGGTTACTCTCCTCTCCTACGAGCAGTACTTC
. . TRBJ2-2 TRBV28 CASSLWGTGELFF TGTGCCAGCAGTTTATGGGGCACCGGGGAGCTGTTTTTT
TRBD2 few TRBJ2-3 TRBV15 CATSRDHAGGRDTQYF TGTGCCACCAGCAGAGATCATGCGGGAGGGAGGGATACGCAGTATTTT
. . TRBJ2-3 TRBV23-1 CASSPTYWGDTQYF TGCGCCAGCAGTCCGACCTACTGGGGGGATACGCAGTATTTT
TRBD1 . TRBJ1-1 TRBV27 CASSLQGQGYTEAFF TGTGCCAGCAGTTTACAGGGACAGGGCTATACTGAAGCTTTCTTT
. . TRBJ1-4 TRBV28 CASSSLTTNEKLFF TGTGCCAGCAGTTCTTTGACAACTAATGAAAAACTGTTTTTT